This T cell receptor (beta chain) emerged from a study of T cell repertoires in cytomegalovirus infection. Across the study: Indications came from public TCR beta signatures; they pointed to CMV infection and to a matching HLA type. General study findings and limits: HLA-C-restricted CMV-specific TCR beta clonotypes prevailed in the ex vivo response.

TCRdb independently ran MiXCR on the reads; one entry per CDR3 protein. Among fewer than 950,000 distinct CDR3 sequences listed, about 33% were seen once. With respect to this clonotype: Its specificity is unknown.

The germline V gene has CDR1 SNHLY and CDR2 FYNNEI. The CDR3 is 14 residues long. V shed 4 bases, J shed 3 bases, and the junction held 5 bases outside the gene matches. Source: cultured CD8+ T cells from PBMCs, taken from culture after CMV antigen stimulation. This sequence was found in a human donor in good health (CMV status not recorded). Some clones in this sample may be carry-over from other donors' samples. The chain combines TRBV2 with TRBJ2-7; 8 positions match TRBD1. In nucleotides, the CDR3 is TGTGCCAGCAGTGGAGGGACAGGTAGCTACGAGCAGTACTTC. Its translation: CASSGGTGSYEQYF.